These T cell receptor beta chains were read from a single sample in a study of blood T cell repertoires in COVID-19. Sequencing was performed with immunoSEQ multiplex PCR; in TCRdb, only in-frame clones are kept and a portion is missing. The top ten hold roughly 4.3% of the sample, which has hundreds of thousands of clones, roughly 90% seen once. The sequenced sample was peripheral blood. These receptors all come from a woman aged 25 to 39 with acute or convalescent COVID-19. CDR3s include the opening cysteine and the closing phenylalanine or tryptophan. A D gene is named only where the DNA matches it firmly. Some rows have no size entry. The others give once, few or many, or a class for an expanded clone.

j_call	v_call	clone_size	d_call	cdr3_aa	cdr3_nt
TRBJ2-3	TRBV24-1	.	TRBD2	CATSDPGLAGEFDTQYF	TGTGCCACCAGTGATCCGGGACTAGCGGGGGAGTTTGATACGCAGTATTTT
TRBJ1-1	TRBV13	.	.	CASSLGDSSIEAFF	TGTGCCAGCAGCTTAGGGGACAGTTCGATTGAAGCTTTCTTT
TRBJ2-7	TRBV6-5	once	TRBD1	CASIIRDRETYEQYF	TGTGCCAGCATTATCCGGGACAGGGAGACCTACGAGCAGTACTTC
TRBJ2-4	TRBV6-5	.	TRBD2	CASSFGTRIDIQYF	TGTGCCAGCAGTTTCGGGACTAGGATTGACATTCAGTACTTC
TRBJ1-5	TRBV6-1	.	.	CASSEVQGNQPQHF	TGTGCCAGCAGTGAAGTACAGGGAAATCAGCCCCAGCATTTT
TRBJ1-2	TRBV28	.	TRBD1	CASSSPGDRVDGYTF	TGTGCCAGCAGTTCCCCCGGGGACAGGGTTGATGGCTACACCTTC
TRBJ2-5	TRBV4-2	.	TRBD2	CASSQDLAEETQYF	TGTGCCAGCAGCCAAGATCTAGCGGAAGAGACCCAGTACTTC
TRBJ1-6	TRBV18	many	.	CASSPGSQGGVGPLHF	TGTGCCAGCTCACCAGGGTCTCAGGGTGGAGTAGGACCCCTCCACTTT
TRBJ1-1	TRBV28	.	.	CASSPNSDWRAEAFF	TGTGCCAGCAGTCCGAACTCCGATTGGAGGGCTGAAGCTTTCTTT
TRBJ2-7	TRBV9	.	TRBD1	CASSPGGTGGYEQYF	TGTGCCAGCAGCCCAGGGGGGACAGGGGGTTACGAGCAGTACTTC
TRBJ1-1	TRBV7-2	.	TRBD1	CASSLPSGTGAFF	TGTGCCAGCAGCTTACCGTCCGGGACAGGGGCTTTCTTT
TRBJ2-3	TRBV4-1	.	TRBD2	CASSQDWTSGPPYTQYF	TGCGCCAGCAGCCAAGATTGGACTAGCGGGCCTCCATATACGCAGTATTTT
TRBJ1-1	TRBV29-1	.	.	CSVGGANTEAFF	TGCAGCGTGGGGGGAGCCAACACTGAAGCTTTCTTT
TRBJ1-5	TRBV2	.	TRBD1	CASGRTGGGNQPQHF	TGTGCCAGCGGTCGGACAGGGGGCGGCAATCAGCCCCAGCATTTT
TRBJ1-1	TRBV19	.	TRBD1	CASSTRQGGKNTEAFF	TGTGCCAGTAGTACCCGACAGGGCGGTAAGAACACTGAAGCTTTCTTT
TRBJ1-1	TRBV28	.	.	CASTRRGTQNTEAFF	TGTGCCAGCACCCGACGAGGGACACAGAACACTGAAGCTTTCTTT
TRBJ1-2	TRBV5-1	.	.	CASSLQYRDGYTF	TGCGCCAGCAGCTTACAATACAGGGATGGCTACACCTTC
TRBJ2-7	TRBV6-5	.	TRBD2	CASSPPASGGNEQYF	TGTGCCAGCAGTCCCCCAGCTAGCGGGGGGAACGAGCAGTACTTC
TRBJ2-2	TRBV4-1	.	TRBD1	CASSLGLRTGGSGELFF	TGCGCCAGCAGCCTAGGATTAAGGACAGGGGGTTCCGGGGAGCTGTTTTTT
TRBJ2-7	TRBV2	few	.	CASSKWEIGGEQYF	TGTGCCAGCAGTAAATGGGAGATTGGCGGCGAGCAGTACTTC
TRBJ1-3	TRBV5-4	.	TRBD1	CASSLNRDSSSGYRSTIYF	TGTGCCAGCAGCTTGAACCGGGACAGTTCTTCAGGGTACCGGAGCACCATATATTTT
TRBJ2-2	TRBV27	few	TRBD2	CASSPTSGTSGPGELFF	TGTGCCAGCAGTCCGACTTCCGGGACTAGCGGGCCCGGGGAGCTGTTTTTT
TRBJ2-2	TRBV24-1	few	TRBD2	CATSDLKRGDTGELFF	TGTGCCACCAGTGATTTGAAGCGGGGGGACACCGGGGAGCTGTTTTTT
TRBJ2-7	TRBV5-4	.	TRBD1	CASSSTSTGGARYEQYF	TGTGCCAGCAGCTCGACCAGTACAGGGGGCGCCCGGTACGAGCAGTACTTC
TRBJ2-1	TRBV5-1	.	.	CASSLQENEQFF	TGCGCCAGCAGCTTACAGGAGAATGAGCAGTTCTTC
TRBJ1-2	TRBV5-1	many	.	CASSLDLAGGYTF	TGCGCCAGCAGCCTCGATCTTGCGGGCGGCTACACCTTC
TRBJ1-2	TRBV21-1	.	.	CASSSRQGRLGRGYTF	TGTGCCAGCAGCTCCCGACAGGGTCGCCTGGGGAGAGGCTACACCTTC
TRBJ1-4	TRBV27	.	.	CASRFRGSYEKLFF	TGTGCCAGCAGATTCAGGGGCAGCTATGAAAAACTGTTTTTT
TRBJ1-2	TRBV30	.	TRBD1	CAWSTQGKNYGYTF	TGTGCCTGGAGTACACAGGGGAAGAACTATGGCTACACCTTC
TRBJ2-5	TRBV2	.	TRBD1	CASSAIQGALGETQYF	TGTGCCAGCAGTGCAATCCAGGGGGCGTTAGGAGAGACCCAGTACTTC
TRBJ1-2	TRBV6-5	.	.	CASSQVRNYGYTF	TGTGCCAGCAGTCAGGTCCGTAACTATGGCTACACCTTC
TRBJ2-7	TRBV3-1/TRBV3-2	.	TRBD2	CASSQDFGTGGHEQYF	TGTGCCAGCAGCCAAGATTTTGGGACGGGGGGGCACGAGCAGTACTTC
TRBJ2-1	TRBV12-3/TRBV12-4	.	TRBD2	CATQRGDEQFF	TGTGCCACCCAGCGGGGTGATGAGCAGTTCTTC
TRBJ1-5	TRBV21-1	.	.	CASSDKGGDRNQPQHF	TGTGCCAGCAGCGACAAGGGGGGGGATCGGAATCAGCCCCAGCATTTT
TRBJ2-5	TRBV27	.	TRBD1	CASSAGQGLTQYF	TGTGCCAGCAGTGCGGGACAGGGGTTAACCCAGTACTTC
TRBJ1-5	TRBV28	.	.	CASSFSGRQPQHF	TGTGCCAGCAGTTTTTCAGGTCGTCAGCCCCAGCATTTT
TRBJ1-6	TRBV28	.	.	CASSFRGGNSPLHF	TGTGCCAGCAGTTTCCGCGGAGGTAATTCACCCCTCCACTTT
TRBJ2-3	TRBV7-3	.	TRBD2	CASSLLGLAGGEDTQYF	TGTGCCAGCAGCCTATTAGGACTAGCGGGGGGCGAAGATACGCAGTATTTT
TRBJ2-7	TRBV7-2	.	.	CASRRMDTPYEQYF	TGTGCCAGCAGGCGAATGGACACCCCCTACGAGCAGTACTTC
TRBJ2-1	TRBV5-1	.	.	CASSFGTTNSYNEQFF	TGCGCCAGCAGCTTCGGGACAACTAATTCCTACAATGAGCAGTTCTTC
TRBJ2-3	TRBV27	.	TRBD2	CASSLGGVVVAQYF	TGTGCCAGCAGTTTGGGAGGGGTAGTGGTTGCGCAGTATTTT
TRBJ2-7	TRBV7-8	.	TRBD2	CASSLNRGGPYEQYF	TGTGCCAGCAGCTTAAACCGGGGGGGACCCTACGAGCAGTACTTC
TRBJ1-5	TRBV24-1	.	TRBD1	CATSDSTTGVGNQPQHF	TGTGCCACCAGTGATTCCACAACAGGGGTGGGGAATCAGCCCCAGCATTTT
TRBJ2-3	TRBV11-2	.	TRBD2	CASSRTRTSGGARTDTQYF	TGTGCCAGCAGCCGTACACGGACTAGCGGGGGGGCCAGGACAGATACGCAGTATTTT
TRBJ2-3	TRBV10-3	.	TRBD2	CAIGSSGGTDTQYF	TGTGCCATCGGGTCTAGCGGAGGCACAGATACGCAGTATTTT
TRBJ1-2	TRBV11-2	.	TRBD1	CASSPDRVAGEGYTF	TGTGCCAGCAGCCCCGACAGGGTTGCGGGTGAGGGCTACACCTTC
TRBJ1-4	TRBV5-6	.	TRBD1	CASSRGLRNEKLFF	TGTGCCAGCAGCAGGGGGCTAAGGAATGAAAAACTGTTTTTT
TRBJ2-1	TRBV11-2	.	TRBD2	CASSSSTGGYNEQFF	TGTGCCAGCAGCTCCTCGACGGGGGGGTACAATGAGCAGTTCTTC
TRBJ2-7	TRBV12-3/TRBV12-4	.	.	CASSSPGYEQYF	TGTGCCAGCAGTTCACCAGGCTACGAGCAGTACTTC
TRBJ2-1	TRBV13	.	TRBD2	CASSVLGGNSGVSEQFF	TGTGCCAGCAGCGTTCTTGGGGGGAATAGCGGGGTATCTGAGCAGTTCTTC
TRBJ1-2	TRBV5-1	.	TRBD1	CASSPQGANYGYTF	TGCGCCAGCAGCCCACAGGGGGCAAACTATGGCTACACCTTC
TRBJ1-2	TRBV6-1	.	.	CASSEARRFGYTF	TGTGCCAGCAGTGAAGCGCGGAGGTTTGGCTACACCTTC
TRBJ2-7	TRBV6-5	once	.	CASSLVSYEQYF	TGTGCCAGCAGCTTAGTCTCCTACGAGCAGTACTTC
TRBJ2-1	TRBV5-1	.	TRBD2	CASSLSYSGGGSYNEQFF	TGCGCCAGCAGCTTATCCTATAGCGGGGGGGGATCCTACAATGAGCAGTTCTTC
TRBJ1-1	TRBV12-3/TRBV12-4	.	.	CASSLEREAFF	TGTGCCAGCAGTCTCGAGCGTGAAGCTTTCTTT
TRBJ1-2	TRBV28	once	.	CASAFRGDGYTF	TGTGCCAGCGCCTTCCGGGGAGATGGCTACACCTTC
TRBJ2-1	TRBV9	.	.	CASSVSPIPSVPGYNEQFF	TGTGCCAGCAGCGTATCCCCTATCCCATCCGTCCCTGGCTACAATGAGCAGTTCTTC
TRBJ2-1	TRBV27	.	TRBD2	CASSRSRAGGKDEQFF	TGTGCCAGCAGCCGATCTCGAGCGGGGGGTAAAGATGAGCAGTTCTTC
TRBJ1-2	TRBV5-5	.	TRBD1	CASSPDLWTGGNLNGYTF	TGTGCCAGCAGCCCTGACCTCTGGACAGGGGGAAACCTAAATGGCTACACCTTC
TRBJ1-1	TRBV12-3/TRBV12-4	.	.	CASSRGSDTEAFF	TGTGCCAGCAGCAGGGGAAGCGACACTGAAGCTTTCTTT